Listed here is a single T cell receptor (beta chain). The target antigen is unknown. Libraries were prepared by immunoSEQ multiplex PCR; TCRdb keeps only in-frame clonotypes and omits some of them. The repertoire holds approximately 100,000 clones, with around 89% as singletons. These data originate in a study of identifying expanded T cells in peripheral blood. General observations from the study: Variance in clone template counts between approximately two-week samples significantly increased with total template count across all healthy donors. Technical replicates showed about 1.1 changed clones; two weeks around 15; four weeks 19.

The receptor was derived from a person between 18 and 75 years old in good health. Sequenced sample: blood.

This CDR3 is CASTVSGGNYEQYF. CDR3 DNA: TGTGCCAGCACCGTTAGCGGGGGGAATTACGAGCAGTACTTC. The genes are TRBV7-2 and TRBJ2-7; the match to TRBD2 covers 10 bases. After removal of 7 bases from V and 4 bases from J, the junction contained 7 bases not matched to a gene. From germline, CDR1 is SGHTA and CDR2 FQGNSA. The CDR3 spans 14 residues.